This T cell receptor (beta chain) appears in the sequencing data of a study of identical twins. Study-wide results and limits: Beta clonotypes that were abundant in cord blood contained fewer insertions, a pattern absent from memory repertoires.

This clonotype was detected ten times or more. Its specificity is not known. The CDR3 totals 14 residues. Looked up from germline, CDR1 is DFQATT and CDR2 is SNEGSKA (reference sequence). V shed 4 bases, J shed 2 bases, and the junction held 4 bases outside the gene matches. Template switching added a universal primer site; cDNA carried unique molecular identifiers. TCRdb re-called the 5' RACE reads with MiXCR, one entry per CDR3 protein. The sample carries about 700,000 distinct CDR3 sequences, roughly 6% recorded once. The rearrangement links TRBV20-1 to TRBJ2-2; 7 nucleotides align to TRBD2. Sequenced sample: naive T cells sorted from blood. The TCR comes from a man between 18 and 35 years old in good health. CDR3 protein: CSANLAANTGELFF. The CDR3 DNA reads TGCAGTGCTAACCTAGCGGCCAACACCGGGGAGCTGTTTTTT.